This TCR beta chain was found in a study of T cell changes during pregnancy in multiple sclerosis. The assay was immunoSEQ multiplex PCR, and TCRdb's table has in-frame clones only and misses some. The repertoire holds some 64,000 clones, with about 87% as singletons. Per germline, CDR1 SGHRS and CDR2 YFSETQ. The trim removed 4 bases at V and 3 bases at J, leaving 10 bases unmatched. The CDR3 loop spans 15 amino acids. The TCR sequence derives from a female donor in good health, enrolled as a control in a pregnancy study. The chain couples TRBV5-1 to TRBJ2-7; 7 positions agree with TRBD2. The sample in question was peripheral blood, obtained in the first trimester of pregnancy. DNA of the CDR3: TGCGCCAGCAGCCCGGCAATGGGGGGGAACTACGAGCAGTACTTC. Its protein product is CASSPAMGGNYEQYF.